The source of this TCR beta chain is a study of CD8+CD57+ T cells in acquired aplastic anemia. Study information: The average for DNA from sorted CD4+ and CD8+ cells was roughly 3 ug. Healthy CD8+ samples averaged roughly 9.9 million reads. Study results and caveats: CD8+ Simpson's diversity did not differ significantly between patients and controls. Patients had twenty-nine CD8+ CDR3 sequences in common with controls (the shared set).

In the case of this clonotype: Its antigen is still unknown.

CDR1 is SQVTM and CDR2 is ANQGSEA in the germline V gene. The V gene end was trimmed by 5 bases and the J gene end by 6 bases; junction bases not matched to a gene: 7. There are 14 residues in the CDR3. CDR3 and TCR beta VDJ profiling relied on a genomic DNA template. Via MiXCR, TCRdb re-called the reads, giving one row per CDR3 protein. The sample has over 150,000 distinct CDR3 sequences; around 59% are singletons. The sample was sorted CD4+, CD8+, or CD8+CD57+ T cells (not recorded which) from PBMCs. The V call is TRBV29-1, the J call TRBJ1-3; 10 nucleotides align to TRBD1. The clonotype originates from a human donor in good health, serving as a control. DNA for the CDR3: TGCAGCGTTCGGCCCGGGACAGGGGAAAACACCATATATTTT. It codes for CSVRPGTGENTIYF.